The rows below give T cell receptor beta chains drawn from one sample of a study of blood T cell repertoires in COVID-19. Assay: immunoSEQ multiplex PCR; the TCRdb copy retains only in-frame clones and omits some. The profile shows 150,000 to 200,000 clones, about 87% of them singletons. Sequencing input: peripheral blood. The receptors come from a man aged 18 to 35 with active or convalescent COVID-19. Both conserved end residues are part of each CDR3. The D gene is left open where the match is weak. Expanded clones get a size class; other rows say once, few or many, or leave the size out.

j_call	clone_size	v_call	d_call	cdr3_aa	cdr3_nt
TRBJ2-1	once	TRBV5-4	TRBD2	CASSLGSERGGLNEQFF	TGTGCCAGCAGCTTGGGTTCTGAGCGGGGGGGGTTAAATGAGCAGTTCTTC
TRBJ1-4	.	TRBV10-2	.	CASLGQKLFF	TGCGCCAGCCTTGGACAGAAACTGTTTTTT
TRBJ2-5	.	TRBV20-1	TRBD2	CSASGLAGGFSGETQYF	TGCAGTGCTAGTGGGCTAGCGGGAGGTTTTTCGGGAGAGACCCAGTACTTC
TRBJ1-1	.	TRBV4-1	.	CASSQEWPPGANTEAFF	TGCGCCAGCAGCCAAGAGTGGCCGCCGGGAGCAAACACTGAAGCTTTCTTT
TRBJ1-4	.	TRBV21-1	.	CASSKSRVEDGKLFF	TGTGCCAGCAGCAAAAGTCGAGTGGAGGATGGAAAACTGTTTTTT
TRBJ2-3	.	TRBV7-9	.	CASSLVGSFLDTQYF	TGTGCCAGCAGCTTAGTTGGTAGCTTCCTGGATACGCAGTATTTT
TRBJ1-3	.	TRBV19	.	CASSIVTGNTIYF	TGTGCCAGTAGTATAGTTACTGGAAACACCATATATTTT
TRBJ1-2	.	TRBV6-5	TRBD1	CASSSPGQDYGYTF	TGTGCCAGCAGTTCCCCGGGACAGGACTATGGCTACACCTTC
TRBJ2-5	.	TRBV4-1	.	CASSHDPQASQETQYF	TGCGCCAGCAGCCATGACCCCCAGGCTTCCCAAGAGACCCAGTACTTC
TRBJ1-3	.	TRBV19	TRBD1	CASTRRQGGQGGNTIYF	TGTGCCAGTACCAGGAGACAGGGGGGTCAAGGAGGAAACACCATATATTTT